This T cell receptor beta chain derives from a study of cytomegalovirus exposure and HLA in healthy donors. Study observations and caveats: A cluster of highly shared sequence variants was likely a sequencing artifact.

In the PCR, 60 Vbeta and 13 Jbeta primers were used. Profiling relied on immunoSEQ multiplex PCR, and the TCRdb table lists in-frame clones only, not all of them. The table records 130,000 or so clones, roughly three fifths of them present only once. Turning to this clone: Its cognate antigen is unknown.

With 9 bases removed from V and 6 bases from J, the gap between germline ends came to 12 bases. The CDR3 consists of 12 residues. Germline assignment: CDR1 LNHDA and CDR2 SQIVND (reference sequence). This receptor was identified in a middle-aged woman in good health and CMV-seronegative. Source material: PBMCs. The rearrangement links TRBV19 to TRBJ1-5; D gene unclear. The CDR3 coding sequence is TGTGCCAGCCTGATCCCAGGTCAGCCCCAGCATTTT. Protein sequence: CASLIPGQPQHF.